These 26 T cell receptor beta chains came from one sample sequenced in a study of cytomegalovirus exposure and HLA in healthy donors. PCR involved 60 Vbeta and 13 Jbeta primers. Some clones are missing from TCRdb's copy, which holds only in-frame ones; the method was immunoSEQ multiplex PCR. The profile shows approximately 220,000 clones, 76% of them singletons. The source material was PBMCs. Receptors were obtained from a man younger than 35 in good health and CMV-seronegative.

The rearrangement links TRBV11-2 to TRBJ1-1; 7 bases line up with TRBD1. The germline V gene encodes CDR1 SGHAT and CDR2 FQNNGV. The junction had 2 bases not matched to a gene; V was cut back by 2 bases and J by 5 bases. The CDR3 spans 13 residues. In nucleotides, the CDR3 is TGTGCCAGCAGCTTAACAGGGGTGACTGAAGCTTTCTTT. Its protein product is CASSLTGVTEAFF.

The rearrangement links TRBV28 to TRBJ1-5, with D maybe TRBD1 (6 bases). Trimming removed 4 bases at V and 3 bases at J, with 10 bases between. CDR1 is MDHEN, CDR2 SYDVKM, per germline. The CDR3 contains 14 residues. CDR3 in amino acids: CASSYRVPNQPQHF. DNA for the CDR3: TGTGCCAGCAGTTACAGGGTCCCCAATCAGCCCCAGCATTTT.

The chain joins TRBV7-9 to TRBJ1-3, with D tentatively TRBD1 (6 bases). The CDR3 loop spans 16 amino acids. V was trimmed by 5 bases and J by 4 bases, leaving 18 bases between them. Germline-derived CDR1 and CDR2 are SEHNR and FQNEAQ (reference sequence). This CDR3 is CASSQAPQGSGNTIYF. The CDR3 DNA reads as TGTGCCAGCAGCCAAGCTCCCCAGGGGTCCGGAAACACCATATATTTT.

This clone came up a few times. The V gene is TRBV25-1, the J gene TRBJ1-5; a weak D match, TRBD1 (5 bases). Germline V gene lookup returns CDR1 MGHDK and CDR2 SYGVNS. Trimming stripped 3 bases from V and 2 bases from J, with 14 bases between. CDR3 length: 16 amino acids. CDR3 bases: TGTGCCAGCAGTGAGGGTGGGGCCCCGGGCAATCAGCCCCAGCATTTT. Its protein product is CASSEGGAPGNQPQHF.

V gene TRBV2 combines with J gene TRBJ2-5, with 11 bases identical to TRBD2. The V segment lost 6 bases and the J segment 5 bases; nucleotides outside the gene matches: 8. Germline values: CDR1 SNHLY, CDR2 FYNNEI. The CDR3 runs 15 residues. CDR3 sequence (DNA): TGTGCCAGCAGCGTACTAGCGGGAGCATCGGAGACCCAGTACTTC. Protein: CASSVLAGASETQYF.

This chain links TRBV28 with TRBJ1-5; D not resolved. The CDR3 extends over 15 amino acids. Germline V CDR1 and CDR2: MDHEN, SYDVKM. Trimming took off 3 bases at V and 0 bases at J, with 9 bases between the two ends. The CDR3 spells CASSLDFYSNQPQHF. The CDR3 DNA follows: TGTGCCAGCAGTTTGGACTTTTATAGCAATCAGCCCCAGCATTTT.

CDR3 DNA: TGTGCCAGCGAAACACTCCTAGCGGGAGTCTACGAGCAGTACTTC. Protein sequence: CASETLLAGVYEQYF. The gene calls are TRBV11-2 and TRBJ2-7; TRBD2 matches at 10 bases. This CDR3 is built from 15 residues. The germline gives CDR1 SGHAT, CDR2 FQNNGV. Trimming at V came to 8 bases and at J to 3 bases, leaving 10 bases not matched to a gene.

The genes are TRBV19 and TRBJ1-1, with TRBD1 matching over 7 bases. The CDR3 consists of 17 residues. The ends lost 3 bases at V and 0 bases at J; junction bases unmatched: 10. Germline loops: CDR1 LNHDA, CDR2 SQIVND (reference sequence). CDR3 sequence reads: CASSMPRDSHMNTEAFF. The CDR3 region has the DNA TGTGCCAGTAGTATGCCCCGGGACAGCCACATGAACACTGAAGCTTTCTTT.

This chain joins TRBV7-9 and TRBJ1-2, with 7 bases that match TRBD1. The trim removed 1 base at V and 0 bases at J, leaving 5 bases unmatched. Germline CDR1 and CDR2: SEHNR and FQNEAQ (reference sequence). CDR3 length equals 16 residues. CDR3 nucleotides: TGTGCCAGCAGCTTAGAGCCGGGACAGCCTAACTATGGCTACACCTTC. Amino acids: CASSLEPGQPNYGYTF.

This chain uses TRBV7-8 with TRBJ2-7; 8 bases align to TRBD2. V lost 3 bases, J lost 1 base, and 5 bases stayed unmatched. CDR3 length equals 15 residues. Per the germline V gene, CDR1 is SGHVS and CDR2 is FQNEAQ. CDR3 sequence reads: CASSFLREASYEQYF. The CDR3 DNA follows: TGTGCCAGCAGCTTTTTGCGGGAGGCTTCCTACGAGCAGTACTTC.

This chain joins TRBV6-1 and TRBJ2-1, with 12 bases matching TRBD2. From germline, CDR1 is MNHNS and CDR2 SASEGT. CDR3 length: 15 residues. The V and J ends lost 4 bases and 4 bases, in that order; junction bases with no gene match: 2. The CDR3 nucleotides are TGTGCCAGCAGTGGAGGGACTAGCGGGTACAATGAGCAGTTCTTC. It encodes CASSGGTSGYNEQFF.

V usage is TRBV10-2 and J usage is TRBJ2-2, with 10 bases fitting TRBD1. CDR1 is WSHSY and CDR2 is SAAADI in the germline V gene. The CDR3 has 17 amino acids. V shed 6 bases, J shed 4 bases, and the junction held 11 bases outside the gene matches. The CDR3 is CASSVQLTGGGTGELFF. The CDR3 nucleotides are TGCGCCAGCAGCGTCCAGCTGACAGGGGGCGGCACCGGGGAGCTGTTTTTT.

The rearrangement links TRBV27 to TRBJ1-2; weak D call: TRBD1 (6 bases). This CDR3 is 15 amino acids long. The germline V and J ends were trimmed by 5 bases and 0 bases, with 13 bases remaining between them. Germline loops: CDR1 MNHEY, CDR2 SMNVEV (reference sequence). CDR3 sequence reads: CASSTLSGANYGYTF. CDR3 sequence (DNA): TGTGCCAGCAGTACCCTTTCAGGGGCTAACTATGGCTACACCTTC.

The V and J genes are TRBV7-9 and TRBJ2-3, with 10 bases fitting TRBD1. The V gene's germline CDR1 is SEHNR and CDR2 FQNEAQ (reference sequence). J lost 6 bases, V lost 3 bases, and 3 bases had no gene match. There are 14 residues in the CDR3. The CDR3 protein is CASSLTGGGDTQYF. CDR3 coding DNA: TGTGCCAGCAGCTTGACAGGGGGCGGGGATACGCAGTATTTT. The whole variable domain, remainder taken from reference TRBV7-9 and TRBJ2-3, is DTGVSQNPRHKITKRGQNVTFRCDPISEHNRLYWYRQTLGQGPEFLTYFQNEAQLEKSRLLSDRFSAERPKGSFSTLEIQRTEQGDSAMYLCASSLTGGGDTQYFGPGTRLTVL.

V gene TRBV5-6 combines with J gene TRBJ1-6, with D perhaps TRBD1 (6 bases). V lost 0 bases, J lost 10 bases, and 14 bases lay in between. The CDR3 has 15 residues. Germline assignment: CDR1 SGHDT and CDR2 YYEEEE. The CDR3 nucleotides read TGTGCCAGCAGCTTGGTGGGCAGGGGAGAGTCACCCCTCCACTTT. Translated, it gives CASSLVGRGESPLHF.

This clone showed up just once. The chain carries TRBV10-3 and TRBJ2-7; D possibly corresponds to TRBD1 (6 bases). From germline, CDR1 is ENHRY and CDR2 SYGVKD. V lost 4 bases and J 6 bases, leaving 16 bases between the germline ends. This CDR3 comprises 14 residues. This CDR3 is CAISGRQGFGEQYF. CDR3 DNA sequence: TGTGCCATCAGTGGACGCCAGGGGTTCGGCGAGCAGTACTTC.

This sequence joins TRBV2 and TRBJ2-1; TRBD2 aligns across 8 bases. The CDR3 has 14 amino acids. With V trimmed by 6 bases and J by 1 base, 2 bases remained unmatched. The germline V gene encodes CDR1 SNHLY and CDR2 FYNNEI. In nucleotides, the CDR3 is TGTGCCAGCAGCAGACTAGCGTCCTACAATGAGCAGTTCTTC. Its protein is CASSRLASYNEQFF.

This chain connects TRBV4-1 to TRBJ2-2; TRBD2 might be the D (10 bases). Germline V gene lookup returns CDR1 MGHRA and CDR2 YSYEKL. V was trimmed by 7 bases and J by 7 bases, leaving 40 bases between them. The CDR3 runs to 22 residues. The CDR3 sequence: CASTSRPLGDRASGRGNGELFF. CDR3 sequence (DNA): TGCGCCAGCACCAGCCGGCCGTTAGGGGACAGGGCAAGCGGGAGGGGTAACGGGGAGCTGTTTTTT.

The chain employs TRBV21-1 and TRBJ1-5. TRBV21-1 is a recognized pseudogene. The CDR3 sequence is 17 residues long. Written as DNA, the CDR3 is TGTGCCAGCAGCAAAGACGCGGAAGTCGTGGGCAATCAGCCCCAGCATTTT. Protein sequence: CASSKDAEVVGNQPQHF.

This chain joins TRBV19 and TRBJ2-5, with a possible D match to TRBD2 (6 bases). Germline loops: CDR1 LNHDA, CDR2 SQIVND (reference sequence). V gave up 2 bases and J gave up 4 bases, with 8 bases separating them. The CDR3 totals 13 residues. CDR3 nucleotides: TGTGCCAGTAGTATAAGGGGAGGAGAGACCCAGTACTTC. Protein sequence: CASSIRGGETQYF.

This rearrangement joins TRBV27 to TRBJ2-7; perhaps TRBD2 as D (5 bases). Trimming cost V 0 bases and J 7 bases, with 7 bases left between them. Germline CDR1 is MNHEY and CDR2 is SMNVEV (reference sequence). The CDR3 covers 12 residues. The CDR3 region is CASSLSTGEQYF. Here the CDR3 DNA reads TGTGCCAGCAGTTTATCGACGGGGGAGCAGTACTTC.

The chain uses TRBV5-1 and TRBJ2-7, with D unresolved. Per the germline V gene, CDR1 is SGHRS and CDR2 is YFSETQ. The V end lost 0 bases, the J end lost 5 bases, and 12 bases lay between the germline ends. The CDR3 length is 14 residues. The CDR3 protein is CASSLDRPSHEQYF. The CDR3 region has the DNA TGCGCCAGCAGCTTGGACAGACCGTCCCACGAGCAGTACTTC.

The chain has TRBV30 and TRBJ1-1; no firm D call. The CDR3 contains 11 residues. V lost 8 bases and J lost 3, with 10 bases in between. Germline CDR1 GTSNPN, CDR2 SVGIG (reference sequence). The DNA of the CDR3 is TGTGCCGGAGGTGGGGACACTGAAGCTTTCTTT. Translating it yields CAGGGDTEAFF.

This rearrangement joins TRBV30 to TRBJ1-2; tentatively, D is TRBD1 (5 bases). Germline assignment: CDR1 GTSNPN and CDR2 SVGIG (reference sequence). CDR3 length: 12 residues. The V and J ends lost 8 bases and 2 bases respectively, with 12 bases between them. The CDR3 coding sequence is TGTGCCCGTAGGGGAAGGAACTATGGCTACACCTTC. Residues: CARRGRNYGYTF.

CDR3 region: CASSLETDRVNYEQYF. The CDR3 DNA follows: TGTGCCAGCAGTTTGGAGACGGACAGGGTCAACTACGAGCAGTACTTC. The chain couples TRBV28 to TRBJ2-7; 8 bases match TRBD1. Trimming took 3 bases from V and 3 from J; bases not matched to a gene: 10. Germline-derived CDR1 and CDR2 are MDHEN and SYDVKM. The CDR3 has 16 residues. The whole variable domain, remainder taken from reference TRBV28 and TRBJ2-7, is DVKVTQSSRYLVKRTGEKVFLECVQDMDHENMFWYRQDPGLGLRLIYFSYDVKMKEKGDIPEGYSVSREKKERFSLILESASTNQTSMYLCASSLETDRVNYEQYFGPGTRLTVT.

This clone was seen a few times. The chain couples TRBV7-9 to TRBJ2-5; 11 positions match TRBD2. The CDR3 has 14 residues. Trimming at V came to 6 bases and at J to 3 bases, leaving 3 bases not matched to a gene. Germline V lookup: CDR1 SEHNR, CDR2 FQNEAQ (reference sequence). Here the CDR3 reads CASRKGLAEETQYF. CDR3 DNA sequence: TGTGCCAGCAGAAAGGGACTAGCGGAAGAGACCCAGTACTTC.